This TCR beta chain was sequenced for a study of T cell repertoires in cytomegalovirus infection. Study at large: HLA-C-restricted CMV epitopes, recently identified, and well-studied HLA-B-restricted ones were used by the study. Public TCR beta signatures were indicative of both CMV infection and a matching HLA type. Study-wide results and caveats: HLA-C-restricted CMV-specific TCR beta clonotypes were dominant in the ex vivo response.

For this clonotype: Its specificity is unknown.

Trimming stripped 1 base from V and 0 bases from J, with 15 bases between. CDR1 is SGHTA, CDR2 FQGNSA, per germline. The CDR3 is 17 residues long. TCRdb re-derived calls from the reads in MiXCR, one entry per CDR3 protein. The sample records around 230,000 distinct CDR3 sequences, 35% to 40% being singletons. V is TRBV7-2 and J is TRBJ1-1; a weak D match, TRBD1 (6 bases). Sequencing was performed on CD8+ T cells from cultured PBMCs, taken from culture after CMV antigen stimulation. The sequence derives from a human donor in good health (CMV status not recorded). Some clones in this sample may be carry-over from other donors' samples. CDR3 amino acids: CASSLGPERGLNTEAFF. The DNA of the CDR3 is TGTGCCAGCAGCTTAGGGCCTGAGAGGGGGTTGAACACTGAAGCTTTCTTT.